This passage covers 23 T cell receptor beta chains from one sample sequenced in a study of control samples from healthy donors and cancer patients. Libraries were prepared by immunoSEQ multiplex PCR; TCRdb keeps only in-frame clonotypes and omits some of them. The sample holds some 74,000 clones, approximately 83% seen once. The sequenced sample was blood. Receptors originate from a man aged 55 to 69 in good health.

This clone appeared a single time. V is TRBV29-1 and J is TRBJ2-5; possibly TRBD2 for D (5 bases). This CDR3 contains 15 residues. Trimming pared 5 bases from V and 3 bases from J, leaving 19 bases between. CDR1 and CDR2 from the germline V gene are SQVTM and ANQGSEA. DNA for the CDR3: TGCAGCGTTTTATCAGCGGAGCCGTTCGAAGAGACCCAGTACTTC. Protein product: CSVLSAEPFEETQYF.

This clone was detected a few times. The chain links TRBV4-1 to TRBJ1-2; 8 bases map to TRBD1. The germline CDR1 and CDR2 sequences are MGHRA and YSYEKL. The length of the CDR3 is 14 residues. Trimming took 1 base from V and 4 from J; bases not matched to a gene: 2. CDR3 DNA: TGCGCCAGCAGCCAAGGGGACAGGAGCTATGGCTACACCTTC. As protein: CASSQGDRSYGYTF.

The J gene is TRBJ1-2, the V gene TRBV12-3 or TRBV12-4; a possible D gene is TRBD1 (6 bases). The CDR3 extends over 13 amino acids. The V and J ends lost 5 bases and 4 bases respectively, with 11 bases between them. The CDR3 nucleotides read TGTGCCAGCAGTCTACAGGACAGCTATGGCTACACCTTC. It encodes CASSLQDSYGYTF.

The rearrangement uses TRBV5-6 and TRBJ2-4; a weak D match, TRBD1 (6 bases). V lost 3 bases and J lost 7, with 17 bases in between. Germline values: CDR1 SGHDT, CDR2 YYEEEE. This CDR3 is 15 amino acids long. CDR3 loop: CASSSTWGRGNIQYF. In DNA form, the CDR3 reads TGTGCCAGCAGCTCCACGTGGGGGCGAGGGAACATTCAGTACTTC.

The genes are TRBV7-9 and TRBJ1-5; D gene unclear. This CDR3 region has 14 residues. From germline, CDR1 is SEHNR and CDR2 FQNEAQ (reference sequence). The V end was cut by 5 bases, the J end by 0 bases, with 8 bases between. CDR3 nucleotide sequence: TGTGCCAGCAGCCCTCGAGATAGCAATCAGCCCCAGCATTTT. Amino acids: CASSPRDSNQPQHF.

This chain connects TRBV28 to TRBJ1-6, with D hard to call. The length of the CDR3 is 15 residues. The germline V gene encodes CDR1 MDHEN and CDR2 SYDVKM. Trimming pared 2 bases from V and 8 bases from J, leaving 13 bases between. The CDR3 bases are TGTGCCAGCAGTTTAGAGGGCGGGAGGTATTCACCCCTCCACTTT. This sequence encodes CASSLEGGRYSPLHF.

The rearrangement links TRBV24-1 to TRBJ2-1, with no clear D. The germline CDR1 and CDR2 sequences are KGHDR and SFDVKD. The CDR3 runs 12 residues. The V end was cut by 5 bases, the J end by 7 bases, with 8 bases between. CDR3 sequence reads: CATSAGTNEQFF. In nucleotides, the CDR3 is TGTGCCACCAGTGCGGGTACAAATGAGCAGTTCTTC.

The V gene is TRBV4-1, the J gene TRBJ1-4; 7 nucleotides agree with TRBD1. Trimming removed 2 bases from V and 5 bases from J; junction bases left unmatched: 8. This CDR3 region has 16 residues. The germline V gene has CDR1 MGHRA and CDR2 YSYEKL. The CDR3 DNA sequence: TGCGCCAGCAGCCAACCTCCGGGACAGTCCAATGAAAAACTGTTTTTT. Translated, it gives CASSQPPGQSNEKLFF.

The V and J genes are TRBV9 and TRBJ2-3; TRBD2 might be the D (6 bases). Trimming took 3 bases from V and 1 from J, leaving 15 bases between them. The CDR3 runs to 16 residues. Germline CDR1 SGDLS, CDR2 YYNGEE. The CDR3 nucleotides read TGTGCCAGCAGCGCAGGGCTAGCGATTGGCACAGATACGCAGTATTTT. This codes for CASSAGLAIGTDTQYF.

The V gene is TRBV7-9, the J gene TRBJ2-1, with 10 bases matching TRBD2. The CDR3 covers 15 residues. Germline CDR1 and CDR2: SEHNR and FQNEAQ (reference sequence). V was clipped by 5 bases and J by 4 bases; unmatched bases: 5. The CDR3 loop reads CASSPLAGVYNEQFF. In DNA form, the CDR3 reads TGTGCCAGCAGCCCTCTAGCGGGAGTGTACAATGAGCAGTTCTTC.

The rearrangement joins TRBV3-1 (or the pseudogene TRBV3-2) to TRBJ2-5; unclear D gene. Trimming cost V 0 bases and J 1 base, with 6 bases left between them. Per the germline V gene, CDR1 is LGHDT and CDR2 is YNNKEL (reference sequence). CDR3 size: 14 residues. CDR3 loop: CASSQDHAQETQYF. CDR3 nucleotides: TGTGCCAGCAGCCAAGATCACGCCCAAGAGACCCAGTACTTC.

V usage is TRBV6-2 or TRBV6-3 and J usage is TRBJ2-7; D might be TRBD1 (6 bases). Germline values: CDR1 MNHEY, CDR2 SVGEGT. There are 17 residues in the CDR3. Trimming took 5 bases from V and 3 from J, leaving 23 bases between them. CDR3 protein: CASSPHSSTGRGYEQYF. The DNA for the CDR3 is TGTGCCAGCAGTCCCCACAGTTCTACAGGGAGAGGCTACGAGCAGTACTTC.

The sample holds one count of this clone. This chain links TRBV29-1 with TRBJ1-1, with D hard to call. V dropped 3 bases and J dropped 8 bases, with 13 bases sitting between them. Per the germline V gene, CDR1 is SQVTM and CDR2 is ANQGSEA. The CDR3 extends over 12 amino acids. CDR3 coding DNA: TGCAGCGTTGAGCGGGCCCGGGGAGAAGCTTTCTTT. Protein: CSVERARGEAFF.

The genes are TRBV27 and TRBJ2-7; 8 bases are shared with TRBD2. Trimming removed 6 bases from V and 0 bases from J; junction bases left unmatched: 10. The germline CDR1 and CDR2 sequences are MNHEY and SMNVEV (reference sequence). The CDR3 length is 16 residues. The CDR3 region has the DNA TGTGCCAGCAGATACTTAGCGGGGAAGAGCTCCTACGAGCAGTACTTC. Its translation: CASRYLAGKSSYEQYF.

The V and J genes are TRBV5-5 and TRBJ2-1, with 9 bases that match TRBD2. Germline CDR1 is SGHKS and CDR2 is YYEKEE (reference sequence). The length of the CDR3 is 15 residues. V lost 4 bases and J lost 2; bases outside the gene matches: 4. CDR3 protein: CASSTLAGTYNEQFF. The DNA of the CDR3 is TGTGCCAGCAGCACTCTAGCGGGAACCTACAATGAGCAGTTCTTC.

The chain combines TRBV4-2 with TRBJ2-7; the D gene is possibly TRBD2 (6 bases). The CDR3 is 15 amino acids. V shed 1 base and J shed 2 bases, with 12 bases lying between them. Germline CDR1 LGHNA, CDR2 YNFKEQ. CDR3 DNA: TGTGCCAGCAGCCAAGGCGGAGGGATTACCTACGAGCAGTACTTC. This translates into CASSQGGGITYEQYF.

DNA for the CDR3: TGTGCCAGCAGCTTGACATTAACATCAAAAACTAGCACAGATACGCAGTATTTT. Residues: CASSLTLTSKTSTDTQYF. The V call is TRBV5-4, the J call TRBJ2-3; unclear D gene. The V and J ends lost 1 base and 0 bases respectively, with 18 bases between them. Germline V gene sequence: CDR1 SGHNT, CDR2 YYREEE (reference sequence). The CDR3 totals 18 residues.

The CDR3 protein is CASSLNPRTDTQYF. The CDR3 DNA is TGTGCCAGCAGCTTAAACCCGCGCACAGATACGCAGTATTTT. V usage is TRBV7-6 and J usage is TRBJ2-3; D unclear. The CDR3 loop spans 14 amino acids. Germline lookup yields CDR1 SGHVS and CDR2 FNYEAQ. The V and J ends lost 2 bases and 1 base respectively, with 7 bases between them.

The chain carries TRBV5-6 and TRBJ1-6; TRBD1 matches at 10 bases. The CDR3 sequence is 14 residues long. The J segment lost 9 bases and the V segment lost 2 bases, leaving 2 bases of the junction unmatched. The germline V gene encodes CDR1 SGHDT and CDR2 YYEEEE. The CDR3, as DNA: TGTGCCAGCAGCTTCCGGGACAGGGGTTCACCCCTCCACTTT. Its translation: CASSFRDRGSPLHF.

As DNA, the CDR3 is TGTGCCAGCAGCCAAGAGGGCTGCGGGAGTGGTCAAGAGACCCAGTACTTC. Translating it yields CASSQEGCGSGQETQYF. V usage is TRBV3-1 (or the pseudogene TRBV3-2) and J usage is TRBJ2-5; 7 positions match TRBD2. The V segment lost 0 bases and the J segment 2 bases; nucleotides outside the gene matches: 9. The CDR3 totals 17 residues. Germline V lookup: CDR1 LGHDT, CDR2 YNNKEL (reference sequence).

Here the CDR3 DNA reads TGTGCCAGCAGGCAGACAGGGGCGCTCAGCACCGGGGAGCTGTTTTTT. Protein: CASRQTGALSTGELFF. The rearrangement uses TRBV3-1 (or the pseudogene TRBV3-2) and TRBJ2-2; 8 bases align to TRBD1. This CDR3 is 16 amino acids long. From germline, CDR1 is LGHDT and CDR2 YNNKEL (reference sequence). The V gene end was trimmed by 6 bases and the J gene end by 4 bases; junction bases not matched to a gene: 10.

The chain recombines TRBV29-1 with TRBJ2-3; 15 nucleotides line up with TRBD2. The ends lost 6 bases at V and 6 bases at J; junction bases unmatched: 7. Germline values: CDR1 SQVTM, CDR2 ANQGSEA. CDR3 length equals 15 residues. Here the CDR3 reads CSVKGLAGGPDTQYF. The CDR3, as DNA: TGCAGCGTCAAGGGACTAGCGGGAGGTCCGGATACGCAGTATTTT.

The chain links TRBV5-1 to TRBJ1-1, with a weak D call TRBD1 (6 bases). From germline, CDR1 is SGHRS and CDR2 YFSETQ. Trimming left V 5 bases short and J 0 bases short, with 11 bases between. The CDR3 runs 14 residues. The CDR3 loop reads CASSQGSMNTEAFF. The CDR3 DNA follows: TGCGCCAGCAGTCAGGGGTCCATGAACACTGAAGCTTTCTTT.